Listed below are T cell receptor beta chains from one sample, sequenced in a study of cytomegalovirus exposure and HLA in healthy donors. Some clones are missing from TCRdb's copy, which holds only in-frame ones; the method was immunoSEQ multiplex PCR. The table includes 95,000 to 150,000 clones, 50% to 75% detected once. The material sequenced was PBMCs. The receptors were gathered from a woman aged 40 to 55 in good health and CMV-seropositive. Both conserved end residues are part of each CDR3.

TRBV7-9	CASNSLSGANVLTF
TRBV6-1	CASSSGGDWEKLFF
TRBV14	CASSQVRQAHSGNTIYF
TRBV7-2	CASSDRDSAPLHF
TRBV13	CASSSPPGTGSYEQYF
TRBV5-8	CASSLNRGRRSYNEQFF
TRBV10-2	CASSRANEQFF
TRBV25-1	CASSEGTGELEKLFF
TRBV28	CASTSGQGGTEAFF
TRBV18	CASSPGTGFYEQYF
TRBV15	CATSFLSGKVYEQYF
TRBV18	CASSPPGLIYGYTF
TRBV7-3	CASSVPGLAGASQQFF
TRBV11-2	CASSLEVGEAFF
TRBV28	CASGPGDLNTDTQYF
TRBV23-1	CASSQTALGAGYEQYF
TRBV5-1	CASSLAGTGLDTEAFF
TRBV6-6	CASSYDGTTYTDTQYF
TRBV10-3	CAISPGRTGGEKGEAFF
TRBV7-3	CASSLGGSTEAFF
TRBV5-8	CASSLDRFGGNTIYF
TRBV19	CASSSRGRPEKLFF
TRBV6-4	CASSGAAGGYNEQFF
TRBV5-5	CASSFRGETQYF
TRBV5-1	CASSPGWGTENNEQFF
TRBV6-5	CASRRAPNKAFF
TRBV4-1	CASSQEAASGGIYEQYF
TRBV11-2	CASSRTDSIYGYTF
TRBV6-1	CASPSSTGVQETQYF
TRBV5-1	CASNGGLGGTDTQYF
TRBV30	CAWSPNRVSSYNSPLHF
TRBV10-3	CAISDYAGELFF
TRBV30	CAWSVLDEKLFF
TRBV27	CASSQTSSYEQYF
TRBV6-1	CASDRGLSYGYTF
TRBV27	CASSLSGTGGNTIYF
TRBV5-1	CASSSGLAGTSGELFF
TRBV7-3	CASSLMAGVYEQYF
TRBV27	CASSLVAGAQETQYF